The rows below give T cell receptor beta chains drawn from one sample of a study of read filtering for tumor transcriptome and immune sequencing. TCRdb re-analysed the reads in MiXCR, keeping a single row per CDR3 protein. The sample comprises roughly 56,000 distinct CDR3 sequences, roughly 19% of which are singletons, and about an eighth rests with the top ten. Sequenced sample: a population of CD138-negative cells sorted from bone marrow. Source of these receptors: a donor at least 40 years old with multiple myeloma. Both conserved end residues are part of each CDR3. A D gene is named only where the DNA matches it firmly. Not all rows give a size; the values are once, few, many and, for expanded clones, a class.

j_call v_call d_call clone_size cdr3_aa cdr3_nt
TRBJ2-1 TRBV24-1 TRBD2 many CATSDFLAGNEQFF TGTGCCACCAGTGATTTCCTAGCGGGCAATGAGCAGTTCTTC
TRBJ2-2 TRBV12-3/TRBV12-4 . once CASGSLTGELFF TGTGCCAGCGGAAGCCTCACCGGGGAGCTGTTTTTT
TRBJ2-1 TRBV9 . many CASSEGSSYNEQFF TGTGCCAGCAGCGAGGGGAGCTCCTACAATGAGCAGTTCTTC
TRBJ2-7 TRBV20-1 . few CSARGDGSSYEQYF TGCAGTGCTAGAGGGGACGGCAGCTCCTACGAGCAGTACTTC
TRBJ2-5 TRBV28 . many CASRQRDQETQYF TGTGCCAGCAGACAGAGGGACCAAGAGACCCAGTACTTC
TRBJ2-5 TRBV2 TRBD1 many CASSLWDRLQETQYF TGTGCCAGCAGTTTATGGGACAGACTACAAGAGACCCAGTACTTC
TRBJ2-7 TRBV10-3 TRBD2 many CAIKEREGSYEQYF TGTGCCATCAAGGAGCGGGAGGGGTCCTACGAGCAGTACTTC
TRBJ1-1 TRBV9 TRBD1 many CASSVDPGGYLTEAFF TGTGCCAGCAGCGTAGACCCAGGGGGATATCTCACTGAAGCTTTCTTT
TRBJ1-3 TRBV20-1 TRBD1 few CSAETGGGNTIYF TGCAGTGCCGAAACAGGGGGTGGAAACACCATATATTTT
TRBJ2-2 TRBV6-5 TRBD2 few CASSYSGGGITGELFF TGTGCCAGCAGTTACTCCGGCGGGGGGATCACCGGGGAGCTGTTTTTT
TRBJ2-7 TRBV5-5 . many CASSFGSSYEQYF TGTGCCAGCAGCTTCGGCAGCTCCTACGAGCAGTACTTC
TRBJ2-7 TRBV20-1 TRBD1 many CSANRGSDEQYF TGCAGTGCTAACAGGGGGTCCGACGAGCAGTACTTC
TRBJ2-2 TRBV6-1 TRBD2 . CASSDSGGTGELFF TGTGCCAGCAGTGATAGCGGGGGAACCGGGGAGCTGTTTTTT
TRBJ2-1 TRBV29-1 . many CSGGGGGADNEQFF TGCAGCGGTGGGGGGGGCGGGGCAGACAATGAGCAGTTCTTC
TRBJ1-5 TRBV27 TRBD1 . CASARGPGQPQHF TGTGCCAGCGCCAGGGGGCCAGGACAGCCCCAGCATTTT
TRBJ2-1 TRBV28 TRBD2 many CTSGSYNEQFF TGTACTAGCGGCTCCTACAATGAGCAGTTCTTC
TRBJ1-1 TRBV28 . many CASRTVVNTEAFF TGTGCCAGTCGGACAGTTGTGAACACTGAAGCTTTCTTT
TRBJ2-7 TRBV11-2 . . CASSFRLAGIAYEQYF TGTGCCAGCAGCTTCCGCCTTGCGGGAATAGCTTACGAGCAGTACTTC
TRBJ2-3 TRBV29-1 . . CSVGGSTDTLYF TGCAGCGTTGGGGGTAGCACAGATACGCTGTATTTT
TRBJ1-1 TRBV14 . many CASSKATGRVTEAFF TGTGCCAGCAGCAAAGCCACAGGGAGGGTTACTGAAGCTTTCTTT
TRBJ2-1 TRBV28 TRBD2 many CASSSPLAAYNEQFF TGTGCCAGCAGCTCCCCTCTAGCGGCTTACAATGAGCAGTTCTTC
TRBJ1-1 TRBV29-1 . . CSVDPGNTEAFF TGCAGCGTTGATCCGGGGAACACTGAAGCTTTCTTT
TRBJ2-5 TRBV20-1 . many CSARDKETQYF TGCAGTGCTAGAGATAAAGAGACCCAGTACTTC
TRBJ1-1 TRBV6-6 . many CASSYAPTEMNTEAFF TGTGCCAGCAGTTATGCCCCGACAGAGATGAATACTGAAGCTTTCTTT
TRBJ2-7 TRBV7-9 TRBD1 few CASSFGQGSRYEQYF TGTGCCAGCAGCTTTGGACAGGGAAGTCGCTACGAGCAGTACTTC
TRBJ2-7 TRBV28 TRBD2 many CASNPGTSGSKEQYF TGTGCCAGCAACCCGGGGACTAGCGGGAGTAAGGAGCAGTACTTC
TRBJ1-1 TRBV29-1 . many CSVETFEAFF TGCAGCGTTGAAACCTTTGAAGCTTTCTTT
TRBJ2-2 TRBV7-2 TRBD1 many CASSPRQGANGELFF TGTGCCAGCAGTCCTAGACAGGGGGCTAACGGGGAGCTGTTTTTT
TRBJ2-3 TRBV10-3 TRBD2 many CAIRASGRAAADTQYF TGTGCCATCAGAGCTAGCGGGAGGGCCGCGGCAGATACGCAGTATTTT
TRBJ2-7 TRBV6-6 . many CASRPTTSSYEQYF TGTGCCAGCAGACCAACTACAAGCTCCTACGAGCAGTACTTC
TRBJ2-7 TRBV20-1 TRBD2 . CSAKSGKEEQYF TGCAGTGCTAAAAGCGGGAAGGAAGAGCAGTACTTC
TRBJ2-7 TRBV20-1 . . CSAQTDKNYEQYF TGCAGTGCCCAGACGGACAAAAATTACGAGCAGTACTTC
TRBJ2-5 TRBV6-5 TRBD1 many CASSYYGTGGQETQYF TGTGCCAGCAGTTACTACGGGACAGGGGGCCAGGAGACCCAGTACTTC
TRBJ1-5 TRBV20-1 . few CSASGWDSNQPQHF TGCAGTGCTTCAGGGTGGGATAGCAATCAGCCCCAGCATTTT
TRBJ2-3 TRBV2 TRBD2 many CATGLAGGTDTQYF TGTGCCACCGGACTAGCGGGGGGCACAGATACGCAGTATTTT
TRBJ2-7 TRBV7-6 TRBD2 many CASSLAASYEQYF TGTGCCAGCAGCCTAGCGGCCTCCTACGAGCAGTACTTC
TRBJ2-7 TRBV5-1 . many CASSSNPGRGEQYF TGCGCCAGCAGCAGTAACCCCGGACGGGGAGAGCAGTACTTC
TRBJ2-3 TRBV4-2 . many CASSQVSDTQYF TGTGCCAGCAGCCAAGTGTCAGATACGCAGTATTTT
TRBJ1-5 TRBV5-5 . . CASSATTGWGGNQPQHF TGTGCCAGCAGCGCCACGACGGGGTGGGGGGGCAATCAGCCCCAGCATTTT
TRBJ1-4 TRBV5-5 TRBD1 few CASSLHRGRTNEKLFF TGTGCCAGCAGCTTGCACAGGGGGAGGACTAATGAAAAACTGTTTTTT
TRBJ2-7 TRBV29-1 . many CSVVPIGAGVEQYF TGCAGCGTCGTGCCTATTGGGGCTGGGGTCGAGCAGTACTTC
TRBJ1-5 TRBV6-5 . many CASSYSRERQPQHF TGTGCCAGCAGTTATTCTAGGGAGCGTCAGCCCCAGCATTTT
TRBJ1-1 TRBV7-9 TRBD1 many CASEGQGAATEAFF TGTGCCAGCGAGGGACAGGGGGCCGCCACTGAAGCTTTCTTT
TRBJ2-3 TRBV20-1 . many CSARDGFGGPSTQYF TGCAGTGCTAGAGACGGTTTCGGGGGGCCCAGTACGCAGTATTTT
TRBJ2-7 TRBV3-1 . many CASSQAGFGEQYF TGTGCCAGCAGCCAAGCCGGGTTCGGCGAGCAGTACTTC
TRBJ2-3 TRBV20-1 . many CSARGTATDTQYF TGCAGTGCTAGAGGGACGGCCACAGATACGCAGTATTTT
TRBJ2-1 TRBV20-1 TRBD1 many CSARGQGPYNEQFF TGCAGTGCTAGAGGACAGGGGCCGTACAATGAGCAGTTCTTC
TRBJ2-1 TRBV3-1 . . CASSQGGSGGEQFF TGTGCCAGCAGCCAAGGAGGTAGTGGTGGCGAGCAGTTCTTC
TRBJ2-5 TRBV14 . many CASSQAETQYF TGTGCCAGCAGCCAAGCCGAGACCCAGTACTTC
TRBJ1-1 TRBV2 . many CASRESRVGGEAFF TGTGCCAGCCGGGAGTCTAGGGTCGGCGGTGAAGCTTTCTTT
TRBJ1-4 TRBV28 TRBD1 . CASSLDRGPTKPFF TGTGCCAGCAGTCTAGACAGGGGACCGACAAAACCGTTTTTT
TRBJ2-1 TRBV7-9 . . CASSVRLVASYNEQFF TGTGCCAGCAGCGTCCGACTAGTCGCTTCGTACAATGAGCAGTTCTTC
TRBJ2-1 TRBV19 . . CASCITEARGKEQFF TGTGCCAGTTGTATTACTGAGGCTAGGGGCAAAGAGCAGTTCTTC